These 27 T cell receptor beta chains came from one sample sequenced in a study of T cell responses to AZD1222 COVID-19 vaccine. This table comes from immunoSEQ multiplex PCR, and its TCRdb copy is limited to in-frame clones, with some not included. The sample includes roughly 85,000 clones, around 90% of them seen just once. The specimen comprised peripheral blood, sampled on day 0 of MenACWY control vaccination. Every receptor here comes from an adult in good health.

CDR3 DNA sequence: TGTGCCAGCAGTCGGGTCAACAATGAGCAGTTCTTC. It encodes CASSRVNNEQFF. The chain couples TRBV6-5 to TRBJ2-1; D remains ambiguous. The CDR3 contains 12 residues. V lost 5 bases to trimming and J lost 5 bases, with 7 bases between them. CDR1 MNHEY and CDR2 SVGAGI come from the germline V gene.

The rearrangement uses TRBV7-9 and TRBJ2-7; D not certain. This CDR3 spans 15 amino acids. With 5 bases removed from V and 3 bases from J, the gap between germline ends came to 17 bases. Germline assignment: CDR1 SEHNR and CDR2 FQNEAQ (reference sequence). The CDR3 loop is CASSGSESFYYEQYF. The DNA for the CDR3 is TGTGCCAGCAGCGGATCGGAATCCTTCTACTACGAGCAGTACTTC.

The chain links TRBV6-1 to TRBJ2-3; the D call may be TRBD1 or TRBD2 (6 bases each). Germline loops: CDR1 MNHNS, CDR2 SASEGT. The CDR3 extends over 15 amino acids. Trimming removed 2 bases from V and 4 bases from J, with 13 bases in between. Here the CDR3 reads CASSEFLGGPDTQYF. The CDR3 DNA reads as TGTGCCAGCAGTGAATTTTTGGGGGGCCCAGATACGCAGTATTTT.

This clone has a handful of counts. This chain joins TRBV14 and TRBJ2-1, with D perhaps being TRBD1 or TRBD2 (5 bases each). The germline V gene encodes CDR1 SGHDN and CDR2 FVKESK. Between the trimmed V and J ends, which lost 4 bases and 8 bases, there was a span of 21 bases. The CDR3 has 16 amino acids. The CDR3 here is CASSPLTTGTSDEQFF. DNA for the CDR3: TGTGCCAGCAGCCCACTGACAACTGGGACGAGCGATGAGCAGTTCTTC.

The CDR3 DNA sequence: TGTGCCAGCCGTCGGCAGGGGCCCTCCTACGAGCAGTACTTC. This translates into CASRRQGPSYEQYF. The chain couples TRBV27 to TRBJ2-7, with D perhaps matching TRBD1 (6 bases). Germline V gene lookup returns CDR1 MNHEY and CDR2 SMNVEV (reference sequence). Trimming left V 8 bases short and J 0 bases short, with 14 bases between. CDR3 length: 14 amino acids.

The J gene is TRBJ2-1, the V gene TRBV27; D not resolved. The CDR3 length is 12 residues. Germline loops: CDR1 MNHEY, CDR2 SMNVEV (reference sequence). V lost 5 bases, J lost 9 bases, and 11 bases lay in between. CDR3 in amino acids: CASSAGFLEQFF. The CDR3 coding sequence is TGTGCCAGCAGTGCTGGGTTCCTTGAGCAGTTCTTC.

V usage is TRBV5-1 and J usage is TRBJ2-2; D is possibly TRBD2 (5 bases). The V gene lost 0 bases and the J gene lost 4 bases, with 10 bases spanning the gap. Germline CDR1 SGHRS, CDR2 YFSETQ. The CDR3 is 15 amino acids. In DNA form, the CDR3 reads TGCGCCAGCAGCTTGGAGGTAGGGAGCACCGGGGAGCTGTTTTTT. Translating gives CASSLEVGSTGELFF.

V and J are TRBV6-5 and TRBJ2-3; TRBD2 might be the D (5 bases). The germline CDR1 and CDR2 sequences are MNHEY and SVGAGI. CDR3 length equals 13 residues. V lost 6 bases and J lost 3, with 10 bases in between. CDR3 bases: TGTGCCAGCAGCTCAAGGGAGACAGATACGCAGTATTTT. This gives the protein CASSSRETDTQYF.

The chain combines TRBV7-8 with TRBJ2-1; 8 bases are a match to TRBD1. V gave up 5 bases and J gave up 1 base; unmatched junction bases: 7. CDR3 length: 16 residues. The germline CDR1 and CDR2 sequences are SGHVS and FQNEAQ. The CDR3 DNA reads as TGTGCCAGCAGCGTCGGGACAGGCCCTTCCTACAATGAGCAGTTCTTC. Encoded protein: CASSVGTGPSYNEQFF.

In its sample, this clone was seen once. The DNA for the CDR3 is TGTGCCAGCAGTGATTTAGGGGGGCAGGGGGCTTTGATGGGCTACACCTTC. It is translated as CASSDLGGQGALMGYTF. This chain uses TRBV2 with TRBJ1-2, with TRBD1 identical over 8 bases. The CDR3 contains 17 residues. The V gene end was trimmed by 3 bases and the J gene end by 8 bases; junction bases not matched to a gene: 17. CDR1 is SNHLY and CDR2 is FYNNEI in the germline V gene. The variable domain in full, with the rest retrieved from reference TRBV2 and TRBJ1-2, is EPEVTQTPSHQVTQMGQEVILRCVPISNHLYFYWYRQILGQKVEFLVSFYNNEISEKSEIFDDQFSVERPDGSNFTLKIRSTKLEDSAMYFCASSDLGGQGALMGYTFGSGTRLTVV.

V is TRBV3-1 (or the pseudogene TRBV3-2) and J is TRBJ2-3; no reliable D call. Germline V gene data show CDR1 as LGHDT and CDR2 as YNNKEL (reference sequence). This CDR3 is built from 15 residues. The V end was cut by 1 base, the J end by 4 bases, with 12 bases between. Here the CDR3 reads CASSQGGPRADTQYF. CDR3 coding DNA: TGTGCCAGCAGCCAAGGGGGTCCTCGCGCAGATACGCAGTATTTT.

The rearrangement links TRBV6-6 to TRBJ1-6; D may be TRBD1 (6 bases). There are 16 residues in the CDR3. Looked up from germline, CDR1 is MNHNY and CDR2 is SVGAGI (reference sequence). V was clipped by 4 bases and J by 7 bases, with 17 bases between them. The CDR3 here is CASSSGQRGDNSPLHF. The CDR3 DNA reads TGTGCCAGCAGTTCCGGACAGAGAGGGGACAATTCACCCCTCCACTTT.

This clone has a single count. V gene TRBV2 combines with J gene TRBJ1-5, with a possible D match to TRBD1 (6 bases). V lost 6 bases, J lost 3 bases, and 12 bases lay in between. The CDR3 sequence is 14 residues long. Germline assignment: CDR1 SNHLY and CDR2 FYNNEI. The chain's CDR3 is CASRNTGYNQPQHF. CDR3 DNA: TGTGCCAGCAGGAATACAGGGTACAATCAGCCCCAGCATTTT.

The chain uses TRBV27 and TRBJ1-2; no firm D call. CDR1 is MNHEY and CDR2 is SMNVEV in the germline V gene (reference sequence). Trimming shortened V by 8 bases and J by 4 bases, and 14 bases separated the two germline ends. The CDR3 is made up of 13 amino acids. The CDR3 protein is CASGETPIYGYTF. The CDR3 coding sequence is TGTGCCAGCGGCGAGACACCCATCTATGGCTACACCTTC.

The CDR3 reads CSEGTSYGYTF. The CDR3 DNA sequence: TGCAGTGAAGGGACCTCCTATGGCTACACCTTC. J is TRBJ1-2 and V is TRBV20-1, with D possibly TRBD1 on 5 matching bases. The CDR3 sequence is 11 residues long. Germline V lookup: CDR1 DFQATT, CDR2 SNEGSKA (reference sequence). V was shortened by 7 bases and J by 4 bases, with 10 bases between the two germline ends.

As concerns this clone: At one boundary the junction diverges from the germline segment, which might be a read error. The chain combines TRBV12-3 or TRBV12-4 with TRBJ1-6; D not certain. This CDR3 has 13 amino acids. The CDR3 DNA is TGTGCCAGCCGTTTAAGAGAGCGTTCACCCCTCCACTTT. Amino acids: CASRLRERSPLHF.

This clone was seen only once. The chain combines TRBV2 with TRBJ2-7, with no clear D. This CDR3 is built from 13 residues. Germline V lookup: CDR1 SNHLY, CDR2 FYNNEI. The germline V and J ends were trimmed by 7 bases and 1 base, with 11 bases remaining between them. CDR3 DNA: TGTGCCAGCAATCCAAGTTCTTCCTACGAGCAGTACTTC. This translates into CASNPSSSYEQYF.

This clone appeared once. V usage is TRBV6-5 and J usage is TRBJ1-4; tentatively, D is TRBD1 (6 bases). Germline lookup yields CDR1 MNHEY and CDR2 SVGAGI. The CDR3 is 14 amino acids. Between the trimmed V and J ends, which lost 5 bases and 7 bases, there was a span of 14 bases. The CDR3 region has the DNA TGTGCCAGCAGTACGCGGGGGCCGACTGAAAAACTGTTTTTT. This encodes CASSTRGPTEKLFF.

The chain links TRBV28 to TRBJ2-6, with D unclear. Trimming took off 7 bases at V and 1 base at J, with 11 bases between the two ends. The CDR3 is 15 residues long. Germline-derived CDR1 and CDR2 are MDHEN and SYDVKM. In DNA form, the CDR3 reads TGTGCCAGCACCCGCCCCGGTTCTGGGGCCAACGTCCTGACTTTC. It codes for CASTRPGSGANVLTF.

The chain couples TRBV28 to TRBJ1-5; 8 bases are a match to TRBD1. The CDR3 length is 14 residues. The germline gives CDR1 MDHEN, CDR2 SYDVKM. The J segment lost 6 bases and the V segment lost 7 bases, leaving 8 bases of the junction unmatched. This CDR3 is CASKQGERFQPQHF. CDR3 nucleotide sequence: TGTGCCAGCAAACAGGGGGAAAGGTTTCAGCCCCAGCATTTT.

The chain joins TRBV4-2 to TRBJ1-5; D unclear. V was trimmed by 4 bases and J by 3 bases, leaving 13 bases between them. Germline CDR1 reads LGHNA; CDR2 reads YNFKEQ. This CDR3 contains 15 residues. The CDR3 nucleotides read TGTGCCAGCAGCCGCTGGGTTGACCTCAATCAGCCCCAGCATTTT. This gives the protein CASSRWVDLNQPQHF.

The chain has TRBV6-5 and TRBJ2-1, with D possibly being TRBD2 (5 bases). Trimming shortened V by 4 bases and J by 4 bases, and 17 bases separated the two germline ends. This CDR3 has 16 residues. Germline V gene data show CDR1 as MNHEY and CDR2 as SVGAGI. CDR3 DNA sequence: TGTGCCAGCAGTTCCTATGACTATAACCTTTACAATGAGCAGTTCTTC. Amino acids: CASSSYDYNLYNEQFF.

The genes are TRBV7-2 and TRBJ2-7; D may correspond to TRBD1 or TRBD2 (6 bases each). The CDR3 consists of 12 residues. V lost 0 bases and J lost 11, with 11 bases in between. The germline V gene encodes CDR1 SGHTA and CDR2 FQGNSA. For the CDR3, the DNA is TGTGCCAGCAGCTTAGCGACGGGGGCGGAGTACTTC. Translation gives CASSLATGAEYF. The whole variable domain, filled in from reference TRBV7-2 and TRBJ2-7, reads GAGVSQSPSNKVTEKGKDVELRCDPISGHTALYWYRQSLGQGLEFLIYFQGNSAPDKSGLPSDRFSAERTGGSVSTLTIQRTQQEDSAVYLCASSLATGAEYFGPGTRLTVT.

This chain uses TRBV20-1 with TRBJ1-2; D call uncertain. The CDR3 covers 11 residues. CDR1 and CDR2 (germline): DFQATT, SNEGSKA (reference sequence). V was shortened by 4 bases and J by 6 bases, with 9 bases between the two germline ends. The CDR3 DNA reads TGCAGTGCTATGTTCGGGGATGGCTACACCTTC. This sequence encodes CSAMFGDGYTF.

The V and J genes are TRBV27 and TRBJ2-7; the D gene is possibly TRBD2 (5 bases). The CDR3 extends over 13 amino acids. Trimming removed 5 bases at V and 1 base at J, with 9 bases between. Germline lookup yields CDR1 MNHEY and CDR2 SMNVEV (reference sequence). CDR3 coding DNA: TGTGCCAGCAGTCACGGACTGTCCTACGAGCAGTACTTC. Encoded protein: CASSHGLSYEQYF.

This clone has only one observation. The chain recombines TRBV10-1 with TRBJ2-1; 8 bases are shared with TRBD1. Trimming removed 6 bases from V and 7 bases from J; junction bases left unmatched: 14. The CDR3 has 16 amino acids. The germline V gene encodes CDR1 WNHNN and CDR2 SYGVQD (reference sequence). CDR3 protein: CASRRAVGQVRNEQFF. CDR3 sequence (DNA): TGCGCCAGCAGGAGAGCTGTGGGACAGGTTCGAAATGAGCAGTTCTTC.

V and J are TRBV15 and TRBJ1-2; 10 bases are shared with TRBD1. There are 17 residues in the CDR3. Germline V gene sequence: CDR1 LNHNV, CDR2 YYDKDF (reference sequence). The V segment lost 2 bases and the J segment 0 bases; nucleotides outside the gene matches: 6. This chain's CDR3 is CATSRQGTGAANYGYTF. In DNA form, the CDR3 reads TGTGCCACCAGCAGACAGGGGACAGGGGCAGCTAACTATGGCTACACCTTC.